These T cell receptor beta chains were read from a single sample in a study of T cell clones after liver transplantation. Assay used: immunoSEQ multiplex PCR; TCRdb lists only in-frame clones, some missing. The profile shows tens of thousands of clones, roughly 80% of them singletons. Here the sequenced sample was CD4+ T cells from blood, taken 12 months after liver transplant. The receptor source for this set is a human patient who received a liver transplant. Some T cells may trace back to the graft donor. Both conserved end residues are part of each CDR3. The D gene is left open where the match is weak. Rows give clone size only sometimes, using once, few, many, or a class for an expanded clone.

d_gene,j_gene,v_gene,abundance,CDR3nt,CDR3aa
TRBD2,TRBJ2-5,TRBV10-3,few,TGTGCCATCAGAGCGGGAGAAGAGACCCAGTACTTC,CAIRAGEETQYF
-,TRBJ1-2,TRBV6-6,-,TGTGCCAGCATAACGAGGGACGGAACTAACTATGGCTACACCTTC,CASITRDGTNYGYTF
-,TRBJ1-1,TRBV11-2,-,TGTGCCAGCAGCTTATCGGCAGGGATCACTGAAGCTTTCTTT,CASSLSAGITEAFF
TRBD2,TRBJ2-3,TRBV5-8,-,TGTGCCAGCAGCTTGGGTCTTAGCGGGACGGCAGATACGCAGTATTTT,CASSLGLSGTADTQYF
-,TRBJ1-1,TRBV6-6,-,TGTGCCAGCTGGTCCCGGCTGAACACTGAAGCTTTCTTT,CASWSRLNTEAFF
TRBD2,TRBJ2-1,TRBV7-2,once,TGTGCCAGCAGCTCCCGACTAGCGGGAGGTTACAATGAGCAGTTCTTC,CASSSRLAGGYNEQFF
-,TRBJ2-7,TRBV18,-,TGTGCCAGCTCACCACCGGGGTCCGGGAGATCGCAGTACTTC,CASSPPGSGRSQYF
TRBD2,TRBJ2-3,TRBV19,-,TGTGCCAGTAGTTTATGGACTAGCGGGTCGGGAGATACGCAGTATTTT,CASSLWTSGSGDTQYF
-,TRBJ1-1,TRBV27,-,TGTGCCAGCAGTTTACAGGGTGGGGGGTTCACTGAAGCTTTCTTT,CASSLQGGGFTEAFF
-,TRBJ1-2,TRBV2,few,TGTGCCAGCAGTGAGTACAGGGCTGGCTACACCTTC,CASSEYRAGYTF